This T cell receptor (beta chain) was recorded in a study of CD8 T cells in ankylosing spondylitis. Each CDR3 protein gets one entry after TCRdb re-called the 5' RACE reads with MiXCR. Among 250,000 to 400,000 distinct CDR3 sequences, approximately 10% were seen once, and the ten largest hold 9.1%. The V end was cut by 3 bases, the J end by 2 bases, with 10 bases between. The CDR3 sequence is 14 residues long. Input material: blood, either unsorted or a sorted T cell fraction (not recorded which). V is TRBV12-3 or TRBV12-4 and J is TRBJ1-1; D may be TRBD1 (5 bases). The origin of this receptor is a female donor with ankylosing spondylitis or in good health (not recorded which). The CDR3 coding sequence is TGTGCCAGCAGTTTCGGTGGGGGAAACACTGAAGCTTTCTTT. Amino acids: CASSFGGGNTEAFF.